The 27 T cell receptor beta chains reported below all come from one sample, sequenced in a study of blood T cell repertoires in COVID-19 (dated by TCRdb to the early 2020s). Library generation was performed with the immunoSEQ multiplex PCR assay. TCRdb carries this immuneACCESS record with in-frame sequences only. Its versions omit some clonotypes, under half of them owing to an unresolved V gene in the studies checked, with the rest unexplained. Counted in this sample were roughly 48,000 clones; just over 90% of them appeared once. The top ten hold around 1% of the sample. The sequenced material came from peripheral blood. Source of these receptors: a man between 60 and 75 years old with COVID-19, enrolled during active disease.

The count of this clone is one. CDR3 residues: CASGLVLGQGDFNEKLFF. As DNA, the CDR3 is TGTGCTAGTGGTTTGGTACTGGGACAGGGGGATTTTAATGAAAAACTGTTTTTT. The J gene is TRBJ1-4, the V gene TRBV12-5; TRBD1 matches at 11 bases. The CDR3 spans 18 residues. Germline V lookup: CDR1 LGHNT, CDR2 FRNRAP. With V trimmed by 0 bases and J by 4 bases, 7 bases remained unmatched.

This chain connects TRBV10-1 to TRBJ1-6; weak D call: TRBD1 (5 bases). The V end was cut by 6 bases, the J end by 8 bases, with 11 bases between. CDR3 length equals 13 residues. The germline CDR1 and CDR2 sequences are WNHNN and SYGVQD (reference sequence). For the CDR3, the DNA is TGCGCCAGCAGAGGGACGGGGGATTCACCCCTCCACTTT. It is translated as CASRGTGDSPLHF.

The genes are TRBV7-9 and TRBJ1-2; 9 bases map to TRBD1. From germline, CDR1 is SEHNR and CDR2 FQNEAQ (reference sequence). The CDR3 covers 15 residues. Trimming took 3 bases from V and 4 from J; bases not matched to a gene: 6. The CDR3 coding sequence is TGTGCCAGCAGCTTCACAGGGGGCGATTCCTATGGCTACACCTTC. This gives the protein CASSFTGGDSYGYTF.

V is TRBV7-3 and J is TRBJ2-3; 7 nucleotides agree with TRBD2. With V trimmed by 6 bases and J by 6 bases, 12 bases remained unmatched. Germline V gene sequence: CDR1 SGHTA, CDR2 FQGTGA. The CDR3 extends over 15 amino acids. The CDR3 reads CASSLPGLPADTQYF. The CDR3 DNA reads as TGTGCCAGCAGTTTACCGGGACTACCGGCCGATACGCAGTATTTT.

V is TRBV3-1 (or the pseudogene TRBV3-2) and J is TRBJ1-3; D gene ambiguous. The CDR3 loop spans 18 amino acids. Germline V gene lookup returns CDR1 LGHDT and CDR2 YNNKEL (reference sequence). Trimming stripped 1 base from V and 0 bases from J, with 16 bases between. The chain's CDR3 is CASSQATQRGNSGNTIYF. The CDR3 nucleotides read TGTGCCAGCAGCCAAGCCACCCAACGAGGGAACTCTGGAAACACCATATATTTT.

The rearrangement links TRBV9 to TRBJ1-2; tentatively, D is TRBD1 (6 bases). CDR1 SGDLS and CDR2 YYNGEE come from the germline V gene. V was shortened by 1 base and J by 7 bases, with 17 bases between the two germline ends. This CDR3 comprises 15 residues. The CDR3 sequence: CASSVSSGVDGGYTF. In nucleotides, the CDR3 is TGTGCCAGCAGCGTAAGCTCAGGGGTAGACGGTGGCTACACCTTC.

V usage is TRBV6-1 and J usage is TRBJ1-4, with D perhaps matching TRBD1 (6 bases). The CDR3 runs to 15 residues. Trimming stripped 0 bases from V and 7 bases from J, with 12 bases between. Germline V gene lookup returns CDR1 MNHNS and CDR2 SASEGT. This CDR3 reads CASSEAVGAGEKLFF. CDR3 coding DNA: TGTGCCAGCAGTGAAGCTGTGGGGGCGGGTGAAAAACTGTTTTTT.

This chain links TRBV5-1 with TRBJ2-1, with 7 bases matching TRBD1. Trimming at V came to 0 bases and at J to 5 bases, leaving 8 bases not matched to a gene. This CDR3 is built from 16 residues. CDR1 is SGHRS and CDR2 is YFSETQ in the germline V gene. CDR3 protein: CASSLAEQGVNNEQFF. The CDR3, as DNA: TGCGCCAGCAGCTTGGCCGAGCAGGGGGTAAACAATGAGCAGTTCTTC.

CDR3 sequence reads: CSVVGRGNYGYTF. CDR3 DNA: TGCAGCGTTGTAGGCAGGGGGAACTATGGCTACACCTTC. The V gene is TRBV29-1, the J gene TRBJ1-2, with TRBD1 matching 7 bases. There are 13 residues in the CDR3. Germline V gives CDR1 SQVTM, CDR2 ANQGSEA. J lost 2 bases, V lost 4 bases, and 4 bases had no gene match.

The chain couples TRBV2 to TRBJ1-1; TRBD1 might be the D (6 bases). The CDR3 is made up of 11 amino acids. Trimming cost V 4 bases and J 11 bases, with 11 bases left between them. Per germline, CDR1 SNHLY and CDR2 FYNNEI. CDR3 region: CASSGRTEAFF. The CDR3 nucleotides are TGTGCCAGCAGTGGGCGGACAGAGGCTTTCTTT.

The CDR3 is CASSAGAGGYEQYF. The CDR3 DNA sequence: TGTGCCAGCAGCGCCGGCGCAGGGGGCTACGAGCAGTACTTC. The chain uses TRBV6-6 and TRBJ2-7; TRBD1 matches 7 bases. CDR3 length equals 14 residues. The V and J ends lost 6 bases and 3 bases, in that order; junction bases with no gene match: 8. Germline values: CDR1 MNHNY, CDR2 SVGAGI (reference sequence).

V usage is TRBV9 and J usage is TRBJ2-2; the D gene is possibly TRBD2 (6 bases). This CDR3 comprises 16 residues. Germline assignment: CDR1 SGDLS and CDR2 YYNGEE. With 1 base removed from V and 0 bases from J, the gap between germline ends came to 10 bases. CDR3 in amino acids: CASSVPGLTNTGELFF. CDR3 nucleotides: TGTGCCAGCAGCGTACCGGGACTTACGAACACCGGGGAGCTGTTTTTT.

The chain links TRBV27 to TRBJ2-1; possible D gene TRBD1, 5 bases. The CDR3 has 14 amino acids. CDR1 is MNHEY, CDR2 SMNVEV, per germline (reference sequence). V was pared by 7 bases and J by 3 bases, with 13 bases between. The CDR3 loop is CASKSGRDYNEQFF. The CDR3 DNA is TGTGCCAGCAAATCGGGCAGGGACTACAATGAGCAGTTCTTC.

The chain links TRBV7-9 to TRBJ2-5; tentatively, D is TRBD1 (7 bases). V lost 6 bases and J lost 2, with 10 bases in between. Germline CDR1 SEHNR, CDR2 FQNEAQ (reference sequence). The CDR3 has 13 amino acids. CDR3 protein: CASRRDSQETQYF. CDR3 nucleotides: TGTGCCAGCAGGCGGGACAGTCAAGAGACCCAGTACTTC.

The chain has TRBV6-5 and TRBJ2-7, with TRBD1 identical over 7 bases. This CDR3 is 15 amino acids long. The germline V gene has CDR1 MNHEY and CDR2 SVGAGI. Unmatched junction bases numbered 11, after V lost 5 bases and J lost 4 bases. CDR3 region: CASSPPGGTIYEQYF. For the CDR3, the DNA is TGTGCCAGCAGTCCCCCAGGGGGAACGATATACGAGCAGTACTTC.

In this sample, this clone turned up a few times. The J gene is TRBJ2-5, the V gene TRBV30, with 10 bases aligning to TRBD1. V lost 1 base to trimming and J lost 4 bases; unmatched junction nucleotides: 6. Germline CDR1 is GTSNPN and CDR2 is SVGIG (reference sequence). The CDR3 is 15 amino acids. The CDR3 sequence is CAWSAPGQGLETQYF. The CDR3 DNA reads as TGTGCCTGGAGTGCCCCGGGACAGGGGCTAGAGACCCAGTACTTC. The full variable domain, its missing parts supplied by reference TRBV30 and TRBJ2-5, is SQTIHQWPATLVQPVGSPLSLECTVEGTSNPNLYWYRQAAGRGLQLLFYSVGIGQISSEVPQNLSASRPQDRQFILSSKKLLLSDSGFYLCAWSAPGQGLETQYFGPGTRLLVL.

CDR3 sequence (DNA): TGTGCCAGCAGCTTAGAAGGCGGGAGGGCTTACGAGCAGTACTTC. Encoded protein: CASSLEGGRAYEQYF. This sequence joins TRBV11-2 and TRBJ2-7; 9 positions agree with TRBD2. V shed 0 bases and J 4 bases; nucleotides not matched to a gene: 4. Looked up from germline, CDR1 is SGHAT and CDR2 is FQNNGV. The length of the CDR3 is 15 residues. Drawing the rest from reference TRBV11-2 and TRBJ2-7, the complete variable domain is EAGVAQSPRYKIIEKRQSVAFWCNPISGHATLYWYQQILGQGPKLLIQFQNNGVVDDSQLPKDRFSAERLKGVDSTLKIQPAKLEDSAVYLCASSLEGGRAYEQYFGPGTRLTVT.

The chain couples TRBV19 to TRBJ1-1; the match to TRBD1 covers 8 bases. This CDR3 is 16 amino acids long. V shed 6 bases, J shed 5 bases, and the junction held 14 bases outside the gene matches. Germline V gene sequence: CDR1 LNHDA, CDR2 SQIVND (reference sequence). The CDR3 region has the DNA TGTGCCAGTAGACGGGAAAGCAGGGGGCCACGGACTGAAGCTTTCTTT. Translated, it gives CASRRESRGPRTEAFF. The full variable domain, completed using reference TRBV19 and TRBJ1-1, is DGGITQSPKYLFRKEGQNVTLSCEQNLNHDAMYWYRQDPGQGLRLIYYSQIVNDFQKGDIAEGYSVSREKKESFPLTVTSAQKNPTAFYLCASRRESRGPRTEAFFGQGTRLTVV.

This clone was found once. The chain recombines TRBV23-1 with TRBJ2-1; 8 nucleotides align to TRBD2. TRBV23-1 is designated an ORF whose function remains uncertain. The trim removed 3 bases at V and 6 bases at J, leaving 7 bases unmatched. The CDR3 is 15 amino acids. CDR3 region: CASSQTSATANEQFF. The CDR3 DNA is TGCGCCAGCAGTCAGACTAGCGCCACCGCCAATGAGCAGTTCTTC.

The table lists this clone with a count of one. The chain recombines TRBV2 with TRBJ1-6; D ambiguous. V dropped 4 bases and J dropped 2 bases, with 6 bases sitting between them. The CDR3 has 14 amino acids. CDR1 is SNHLY, CDR2 FYNNEI, per germline. Here the CDR3 reads CASSAGTYNSPLHF. Here the CDR3 DNA reads TGTGCCAGCAGTGCGGGAACCTATAATTCACCCCTCCACTTT.

This sequence joins TRBV5-1 and TRBJ2-1; D uncertain. V was shortened by 1 base and J by 7 bases, with 12 bases between the two germline ends. The CDR3 has 14 residues. Germline V gene data show CDR1 as SGHRS and CDR2 as YFSETQ. CDR3: CASSLRSAGNEQFF. CDR3 nucleotide sequence: TGCGCCAGCAGCTTGAGATCCGCCGGGAATGAGCAGTTCTTC. The whole variable domain, remainder taken from reference TRBV5-1 and TRBJ2-1, is KAGVTQTPRYLIKTRGQQVTLSCSPISGHRSVSWYQQTPGQGLQFLFEYFSETQRNKGNFPGRFSGRQFSNSRSEMNVSTLELGDSALYLCASSLRSAGNEQFFGPGTRLTVL.

The chain employs TRBV1 and TRBJ2-5; the listed D gene, TRBD2, was not tested against the DNA. TRBV1 is shown as a pseudogene. The CDR3 totals 19 residues. CDR3 residues: CTSSQDHPPPLRRGKTQYF. The DNA for the CDR3 is TGCACCAGCAGCCAAGATCACCCCCCTCCGTTGCGCCGCGGGAAGACCCAGTACTTC.

This rearrangement joins TRBV9 to TRBJ1-3, with D possibly TRBD1 on 6 matching bases. The germline gives CDR1 SGDLS, CDR2 YYNGEE. The CDR3 has 16 amino acids. Trimming cost V 3 bases and J 0 bases, with 13 bases left between them. The DNA for the CDR3 is TGTGCCAGCAGCGCGAGACAGGTCTACTCTGGAAACACCATATATTTT. It encodes CASSARQVYSGNTIYF.

Written as DNA, the CDR3 is TGCGCCAGCAGCCAAGATAATAGCAATCAGCCCCAGCATTTT. Residues: CASSQDNSNQPQHF. The chain uses TRBV4-1 and TRBJ1-5; D ambiguous. There are 14 residues in the CDR3. Trimming left V 0 bases short and J 0 bases short, with 3 bases between. The V gene's germline CDR1 is MGHRA and CDR2 YSYEKL.

CDR3 nucleotide sequence: TGTGCCAGCAGCCATAGTGACACTTACTCTGAAGCTTTCTTT. This gives the protein CASSHSDTYSEAFF. J is TRBJ1-1 and V is TRBV3-1 (or the pseudogene TRBV3-2); D remains ambiguous. There are 14 residues in the CDR3. Germline V gives CDR1 LGHDT, CDR2 YNNKEL (reference sequence). Trimming stripped 3 bases from V and 6 bases from J, with 14 bases between.

This chain connects TRBV28 to TRBJ1-5; TRBD1 agrees at 8 bases. With 6 bases clipped from V and 5 bases from J, the junction kept 3 bases outside the gene matches. The germline gives CDR1 MDHEN, CDR2 SYDVKM. The CDR3 contains 13 residues. CDR3: CASRTGVDQPQHF. CDR3 DNA sequence: TGTGCCAGCAGGACAGGGGTTGATCAGCCCCAGCATTTT. Together with reference TRBV28 and TRBJ1-5, the CDR3 gives the full variable domain: DVKVTQSSRYLVKRTGEKVFLECVQDMDHENMFWYRQDPGLGLRLIYFSYDVKMKEKGDIPEGYSVSREKKERFSLILESASTNQTSMYLCASRTGVDQPQHFGDGTRLSIL.

This rearrangement joins TRBV7-2 to TRBJ2-1, with a tentative D call TRBD2 (7 bases). Germline V gene sequence: CDR1 SGHTA, CDR2 FQGNSA. Deletions cut 4 bases from V and 2 bases from J, with 21 bases between. CDR3 length: 18 residues. CDR3 in amino acids: CASSYRRGGSGPYNEQFF. The CDR3, as DNA: TGTGCCAGCAGCTACCGCAGGGGAGGTAGCGGGCCCTACAATGAGCAGTTCTTC. Looking up the rest from reference TRBV7-2 and TRBJ2-1 gives the full variable domain: GAGVSQSPSNKVTEKGKDVELRCDPISGHTALYWYRQSLGQGLEFLIYFQGNSAPDKSGLPSDRFSAERTGGSVSTLTIQRTQQEDSAVYLCASSYRRGGSGPYNEQFFGPGTRLTVL.